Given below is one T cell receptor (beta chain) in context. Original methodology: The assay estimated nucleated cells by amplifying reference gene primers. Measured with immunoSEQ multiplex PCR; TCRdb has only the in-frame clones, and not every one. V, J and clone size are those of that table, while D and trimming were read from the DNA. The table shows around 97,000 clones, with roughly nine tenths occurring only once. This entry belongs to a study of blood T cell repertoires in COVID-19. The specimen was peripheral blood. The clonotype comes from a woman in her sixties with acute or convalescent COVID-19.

CDR3: CASSHGGTGRTDTQYF. CDR3 sequence (DNA): TGTGCCAGTAGCCATGGGGGCACTGGCAGGACAGATACGCAGTATTTT. V usage is TRBV19 and J usage is TRBJ2-3, with D possibly TRBD1 on 6 matching bases. CDR3 length: 16 amino acids. Looked up from germline, CDR1 is LNHDA and CDR2 is SQIVND (reference sequence). V gave up 6 bases and J gave up 3 bases, with 19 bases separating them.